Below, one T cell receptor (beta chain) is given with its context. Per germline, CDR1 MNHEY and CDR2 SVGAGI. CDR3 length equals 14 residues. J was trimmed by 3 bases and V by 7 bases; bases with no gene match: 6. This record belongs to a study of blood T cell repertoires in COVID-19. Overall study: Sites across the United States, Italy and Spain contributed samples from acute and convalescent COVID-19. Sources were T cells, B-cell-depleted T cells, or PBMCs; the material itself was cDNA or gDNA.

In the original analysis: Reference gene primer amplification in the assay estimated nucleated cell counts. Sequencing was performed with immunoSEQ multiplex PCR; in TCRdb, only in-frame clones are kept and a portion is missing. V, J and clone size are taken as reported in that table, and D and trimming were inferred from the DNA itself. Of some 320,000 clones listed, roughly 85% are singletons. The source of this sequence is a human donor in a cohort sampled during active COVID-19. The sample comprised peripheral blood. V usage is TRBV6-5 and J usage is TRBJ1-1; TRBD1 aligns across 9 bases. DNA for the CDR3: TGTGCCAGCACCGATGACAGGGGGTACACTGAAGCTTTCTTT. Its protein is CASTDDRGYTEAFF.